These 28 T cell receptor beta chains were all obtained from the same sample, sequenced in a study of beta chain features in type 1 diabetes. Study results and limitations: The study found moderately but significantly shorter TCRB CDR3s in all four CD4+ subsets of Type 1 diabetes patients.

The entirety of the isolated RNA underwent reverse transcription, so expressed TCRB transcripts were sequenced. Using immunoSEQ multiplex PCR, the repertoire was profiled, and TCRdb retains in-frame clones only, with some absent. The sample includes under 200,000 clones, 6.5% to 10% of them seen just once. For these TCRs, the target antigens are not known. Sequenced input: central memory CD4+ T cells from blood. The source is a woman younger than 35 with type 1 diabetes.

This clone has only a few counts. This chain links TRBV2 with TRBJ2-1, with TRBD2 as a possible D gene (5 bases). Trimming took off 4 bases at V and 10 bases at J, with 11 bases between the two ends. The CDR3 runs 12 residues. Looked up from germline, CDR1 is SNHLY and CDR2 is FYNNEI. CDR3 DNA: TGTGCCAGCAGTGCCGGTGGGAGCGAGCAGTTCTTC. It specifies CASSAGGSEQFF.

As for this clone: This CDR3 is also generated by other DNA sequences in the sample. This chain links TRBV4-3 with TRBJ2-7; 12 bases line up with TRBD1. With 8 bases clipped from V and 2 bases from J, the junction kept 4 bases outside the gene matches. This CDR3 comprises 14 residues. Germline V gene lookup returns CDR1 LGHNA and CDR2 YSLEER. Here the CDR3 reads CASSRDRGPYEQYF. In DNA, the CDR3 is TGCGCCAGCTCCAGGGACAGGGGGCCCTACGAGCAGTACTTC.

This clone has at least ten counts. The rearrangement uses TRBV19 and TRBJ2-2, with D perhaps TRBD2 (6 bases). The length of the CDR3 is 15 residues. V was cut by 4 bases and J by 5 bases, with 14 bases left in between. Germline CDR1 reads LNHDA; CDR2 reads SQIVND (reference sequence). In DNA form, the CDR3 reads TGTGCCAGTAGTACAGGAGTGACTAGAACCGGGGAGCTGTTTTTT. The encoded protein is CASSTGVTRTGELFF.

This clone was counted between two and nine times. This chain links TRBV15 with TRBJ2-4; TRBD1 might be the D (6 bases). The germline CDR1 and CDR2 sequences are LNHNV and YYDKDF (reference sequence). Trimming pared 1 base from V and 9 bases from J, leaving 13 bases between. This CDR3 is 14 amino acids long. CDR3 DNA sequence: TGTGCCACCAGCAGAGCCGGACCCAGGGGCATTCAGTACTTC. Its translation: CATSRAGPRGIQYF.

At least ten counts were recorded for this clone. This rearrangement joins TRBV5-6 to TRBJ1-3; 7 positions agree with TRBD1. The CDR3 is 16 residues long. Per the germline V gene, CDR1 is SGHDT and CDR2 is YYEEEE. V lost 3 bases and J lost 0; bases outside the gene matches: 6. CDR3 nucleotide sequence: TGTGCCAGCAGCTGGGACAGCACAGCCTCTGGAAACACCATATATTTT. Translation: CASSWDSTASGNTIYF.

This clone appeared a few times. The chain is built from TRBV30 and TRBJ2-5; TRBD2 agrees at 8 bases. This CDR3 is built from 14 residues. Losses at the gene ends were 6 bases for V and 5 bases for J; bases not matched to a gene: 11. From germline, CDR1 is GTSNPN and CDR2 SVGIG (reference sequence). CDR3 DNA: TGTGCCTGCCCTTCCTCGGGGGGGTCGGAGACCCAGTACTTC. This encodes CACPSSGGSETQYF.

This rearrangement joins TRBV20-1 to TRBJ1-2; the D gene is possibly TRBD1 (6 bases). The V end was cut by 6 bases, the J end by 4 bases, with 9 bases between. The CDR3 length is 11 residues. The germline CDR1 and CDR2 sequences are DFQATT and SNEGSKA (reference sequence). CDR3 sequence reads: CSAWDTYGYTF. The CDR3 DNA reads TGCAGTGCGTGGGACACCTATGGCTACACCTTC.

This clone was observed a few times. The J gene is TRBJ2-3, the V gene TRBV6-4; 8 nucleotides align to TRBD2. With V trimmed by 10 bases and J by 0 bases, 12 bases remained unmatched. The CDR3 consists of 16 residues. From germline, CDR1 is MRHNA and CDR2 SNTAGT. CDR3 amino acids: CANPSGGYPSTDTQYF. The DNA of the CDR3 is TGTGCCAACCCAAGCGGGGGCTATCCTAGCACAGATACGCAGTATTTT.

This clone showed up just a few times. The J gene is TRBJ1-1, the V gene TRBV18, with D unclear. The CDR3 runs to 14 residues. The V and J ends lost 6 bases and 3 bases respectively, with 14 bases between them. CDR1 KGHSH and CDR2 LQKENI come from the germline V gene. The CDR3 loop is CASSPPREDTEAFF. The CDR3 DNA follows: TGTGCCAGCTCGCCCCCAAGGGAGGACACTGAAGCTTTCTTT.

The chain combines TRBV5-4 with TRBJ1-2; 7 bases are shared with TRBD1. The CDR3 loop spans 12 amino acids. J gave up 7 bases and V 2 bases, and 2 bases lay outside the gene matches. Germline CDR1 reads SGHNT; CDR2 reads YYREEE (reference sequence). The CDR3 protein is CASSLQGSGYTF. Written as DNA, the CDR3 is TGTGCCAGCAGCTTACAGGGGAGTGGCTACACCTTC. Filled out from reference TRBV5-4 and TRBJ1-2, the complete variable domain reads ETGVTQSPTHLIKTRGQQVTLRCSSQSGHNTVSWYQQALGQGPQFIFQYYREEENGRGNFPPRFSGLQFPNYSSELNVNALELDDSALYLCASSLQGSGYTFGSGTRLTVV.

This clone appeared a few times. J is TRBJ2-1 and V is TRBV5-1, with D unclear. This CDR3 spans 16 amino acids. Germline V lookup: CDR1 SGHRS, CDR2 YFSETQ. The ends were cut back, 0 bases at V and 2 bases at J, with 12 bases in the middle. CDR3 sequence: CASSLGVVETYNEQFF. CDR3 DNA: TGCGCCAGCAGCTTGGGAGTAGTAGAGACCTACAATGAGCAGTTCTTC.

Only a few counts were recorded for this clone. The chain is built from TRBV4-3 and TRBJ1-2; tentative D call: TRBD1 (5 bases). Per germline, CDR1 LGHNA and CDR2 YSLEER. V was shortened by 3 bases and J by 6 bases, with 11 bases between the two germline ends. The CDR3 is 13 amino acids. This chain's CDR3 is CASSQGGKHGYTF. The CDR3 region has the DNA TGCGCCAGCAGCCAGGGGGGAAAGCATGGCTACACCTTC.

The V gene is TRBV5-5, the J gene TRBJ1-5; D is perhaps TRBD1 (6 bases). V gave up 7 bases and J gave up 5 bases, with 13 bases separating them. The CDR3 is 13 residues long. From germline, CDR1 is SGHKS and CDR2 YYEKEE (reference sequence). CDR3 nucleotides: TGTGCCAGCGGGGTAGGGGGGGATCAGCCCCAGCATTTT. Protein product: CASGVGGDQPQHF.

In this sample, this clone turned up a few times. The J gene is TRBJ2-5, the V gene TRBV6-1; the match to TRBD2 covers 9 bases. CDR3 size: 15 residues. V lost 4 bases and J lost 5; bases outside the gene matches: 8. CDR1 and CDR2 (germline): MNHNS, SASEGT. CDR3 sequence reads: CASSATSGQRETQYF. As DNA, the CDR3 is TGTGCCAGCAGTGCGACTAGCGGACAAAGGGAGACCCAGTACTTC.

The V gene is TRBV19, the J gene TRBJ2-2; 10 bases line up with TRBD1. The CDR3 runs 13 residues. With V trimmed by 6 bases and J by 6 bases, 1 base remained unmatched. The V gene's germline CDR1 is LNHDA and CDR2 SQIVND (reference sequence). The CDR3 nucleotides are TGTGCCAGTAGCGGGACAGGGGCCGGGGAGCTGTTTTTT. Residues: CASSGTGAGELFF.

Only a few counts were recorded for this clone. The J gene is TRBJ1-5, the V gene TRBV7-9; 9 nucleotides line up with TRBD1. The germline CDR1 and CDR2 sequences are SEHNR and FQNEAQ (reference sequence). J was trimmed by 4 bases and V by 5 bases; bases with no gene match: 6. The CDR3 has 15 amino acids. The CDR3 region is CASSGGTGRNQPQHF. The CDR3 nucleotides are TGTGCCAGCAGCGGAGGGACAGGGAGGAATCAGCCCCAGCATTTT. Based on the CDR3 plus reference TRBV7-9 and TRBJ1-5, the full variable domain is DTGVSQNPRHKITKRGQNVTFRCDPISEHNRLYWYRQTLGQGPEFLTYFQNEAQLEKSRLLSDRFSAERPKGSFSTLEIQRTEQGDSAMYLCASSGGTGRNQPQHFGDGTRLSIL.

This clone was counted only a few times. The rearrangement joins TRBV18 to TRBJ2-3, with 13 bases that match TRBD2. Germline assignment: CDR1 KGHSH and CDR2 LQKENI. This CDR3 comprises 16 residues. After removal of 4 bases from V and 2 bases from J, the junction contained 3 bases not matched to a gene. CDR3 bases: TGTGCCAGCTCACGAGGACTAGCGGGGGACACAGATACGCAGTATTTT. Protein product: CASSRGLAGDTDTQYF.

The table lists this clone with a few counts. The rearrangement uses TRBV30 and TRBJ1-2; D gene ambiguous. The CDR3 extends over 12 amino acids. From germline, CDR1 is GTSNPN and CDR2 SVGIG (reference sequence). Trimming shortened V by 0 bases and J by 4 bases, and 6 bases separated the two germline ends. In nucleotides, the CDR3 is TGTGCCTGGAGTGTATCTCGCTATGGCTACACCTTC. Its translation: CAWSVSRYGYTF.

V is TRBV5-4 and J is TRBJ2-2, with 12 bases fitting TRBD2. This CDR3 region has 17 residues. The germline V gene encodes CDR1 SGHNT and CDR2 YYREEE (reference sequence). J was trimmed by 3 bases and V by 4 bases; bases with no gene match: 7. The CDR3: CASSRLAGDPDTGELFF. DNA of the CDR3: TGTGCCAGCAGCCGACTAGCGGGAGATCCGGACACCGGGGAGCTGTTTTTT.

This clone came up a few times. The CDR3 here is CASSLVWGVSEAFF. CDR3 in DNA: TGTGCCAGCAGCTTGGTGTGGGGGGTAAGTGAAGCTTTCTTT. The chain recombines TRBV5-6 with TRBJ1-1; D may be TRBD1 (5 bases). The V gene lost 0 bases and the J gene lost 7 bases, with 13 bases spanning the gap. CDR1 is SGHDT, CDR2 YYEEEE, per germline. This CDR3 spans 14 amino acids.

This chain connects TRBV2 to TRBJ2-5, with no clear D. The ends were cut back, 2 bases at V and 4 bases at J, with 5 bases in the middle. Germline V CDR1 and CDR2: SNHLY, FYNNEI. The CDR3 is 12 residues long. The CDR3 DNA sequence: TGTGCCAGCAGTGAAACTCGAGAGACCCAGTACTTC. Translating it yields CASSETRETQYF. The full variable domain, rest sourced from reference TRBV2 and TRBJ2-5, is EPEVTQTPSHQVTQMGQEVILRCVPISNHLYFYWYRQILGQKVEFLVSFYNNEISEKSEIFDDQFSVERPDGSNFTLKIRSTKLEDSAMYFCASSETRETQYFGPGTRLLVL.

V gene TRBV7-2 combines with J gene TRBJ1-5; D remains ambiguous. Trimming cost V 5 bases and J 7 bases, with 15 bases left between them. This CDR3 comprises 14 residues. Germline V CDR1 and CDR2: SGHTA, FQGNSA. The CDR3 is CASSLLEEKQPQHF. CDR3 DNA sequence: TGTGCCAGCAGCCTACTCGAGGAGAAACAGCCCCAGCATTTT.

For the CDR3, the DNA is TGTGCCAGCAGCTTAGCGGACAGCCGCAATGAAAAACTGTTTTTT. It codes for CASSLADSRNEKLFF. The genes are TRBV7-6 and TRBJ1-4, with D possibly being TRBD1 (6 bases). V was shortened by 0 bases and J by 5 bases, with 10 bases between the two germline ends. Germline V lookup: CDR1 SGHVS, CDR2 FNYEAQ. The CDR3 loop spans 15 amino acids.

This clone occurred a few times. The chain joins TRBV9 to TRBJ2-2, with 8 nucleotides matching TRBD2. The germline V gene has CDR1 SGDLS and CDR2 YYNGEE. This CDR3 has 15 amino acids. V was pared by 4 bases and J by 6 bases, with 8 bases of the junction left unmatched. Here the CDR3 DNA reads TGTGCCAGCAGCCAACCGTCGACTAGCGCCGGGGAGCTGTTTTTT. This codes for CASSQPSTSAGELFF.

This clone has just a few counts. This sample includes further DNA sequences coding for the same CDR3. The gene calls are TRBV4-3 and TRBJ2-1; D unresolved. This CDR3 spans 12 amino acids. The ends were cut back, 3 bases at V and 7 bases at J, with 7 bases in the middle. Per the germline V gene, CDR1 is LGHNA and CDR2 is YSLEER. The CDR3 protein is CASSQSRNEQFF. In nucleotides, the CDR3 is TGCGCCAGCAGCCAGAGCAGGAATGAGCAGTTCTTC.

Note on this clone: This same CDR3 is encoded by further DNA sequences in the sample. The chain links TRBV4-2 to TRBJ2-5; a possible D gene is TRBD1 (5 bases). Trimming removed 0 bases at V and 4 bases at J, with 6 bases between. CDR3 length: 13 residues. Germline V gene sequence: CDR1 LGHNA, CDR2 YNFKEQ. The CDR3 here is CASSQDQGETQYF. DNA for the CDR3: TGTGCCAGCAGCCAAGATCAGGGAGAGACCCAGTACTTC.

This clone was seen more than once but under ten times. J is TRBJ2-1 and V is TRBV15; a possible D gene is TRBD2 (6 bases). Trimming removed 4 bases at V and 6 bases at J, with 10 bases between. In germline, CDR1 is LNHNV, CDR2 YYDKDF (reference sequence). The CDR3 contains 13 residues. CDR3 sequence: CATSNRESNEQFF. CDR3 nucleotide sequence: TGTGCCACCAGCAATCGGGAGAGCAATGAGCAGTTCTTC.

This clone has a handful of counts. The V gene is TRBV7-2, the J gene TRBJ2-5, with 12 bases lining up with TRBD2. Per germline, CDR1 SGHTA and CDR2 FQGNSA. The ends lost 1 base at V and 5 bases at J; junction bases unmatched: 11. The CDR3 totals 18 residues. The CDR3 DNA is TGTGCCAGCAGCTTAGACCCGATGACTAGCGGGAGCTCGGAGACCCAGTACTTC. Protein sequence: CASSLDPMTSGSSETQYF.